The source of this T cell receptor (beta chain) is a study of T-cell reconstitution after alpha-beta-depleted transplantation in children. Germline CDR1 reads SGHDT; CDR2 reads YYEEEE. Trimming left V 3 bases short and J 2 bases short, with 15 bases between. This CDR3 spans 15 amino acids. This clonotype was observed a handful of times. Its antigen is currently unknown. Overall study findings and caveats: Newly generated T cells supplied most T-cell counts and diversity one year post-transplant. Some patients owed their high day-60 TCRbeta diversity to surviving recipient T cells and thymic progenitors. There were reportedly several hundred expanded graft clones from which alpha-beta T cells came about two months after transplant.

Preparing the TCRbeta library involved the use of unique molecular identifiers. TCRdb passed the PCR reads through MiXCR, listing each CDR3 protein once. The sample yields about 110,000 distinct CDR3 sequences, 5% to 7% seen once. The clonotype was recovered from a male patient under 10 years old who had a stem cell transplant for acute lymphoblastic leukemia, so the T cells may come from the graft donor. The material was PBMCs, mostly from graft donor cells, obtained 360 days after TCRalphabeta/CD19-depleted stem cell transplant. The chain carries TRBV5-6 and TRBJ2-7; D is possibly TRBD1 or TRBD2 (5 bases each). The CDR3 coding sequence is TGTGCCAGCAGCTCCCCCGGGGCCTATCCCTACGAGCAGTACTTC. It codes for CASSSPGAYPYEQYF.